This TCR beta chain originates from a study of T cell responses to AZD1222 COVID-19 vaccine. Study-wide findings and caveats: White British donors predominated, females outnumbered males, and clonal diversity was possibly underestimated. In all cases, repertoires were sampled only after the peak T cell response. The study reported that nearly half of spike-specific TCRs target unmutated variant regions.

With respect to this clone: Its antigen is not identified.

This CDR3 comprises 14 residues. Germline values: CDR1 SEHNR, CDR2 FQNEAQ (reference sequence). V was shortened by 2 bases and J by 0 bases, with 7 bases between the two germline ends. This table comes from immunoSEQ multiplex PCR, and its TCRdb copy is limited to in-frame clones, with some not included. The sample comprises about 120,000 clones, approximately 90% of which are singletons, and roughly 4% rests with the top ten. This TCR derives from an adult in good health. Specimen: peripheral blood, collected on day 0 of AZD1222 vaccination. The rearrangement uses TRBV7-9 and TRBJ2-5; no reliable D call. Here the CDR3 DNA reads TGTGCCAGCAGCTTAAATAGGGACCAAGAGACCCAGTACTTC. This codes for CASSLNRDQETQYF.